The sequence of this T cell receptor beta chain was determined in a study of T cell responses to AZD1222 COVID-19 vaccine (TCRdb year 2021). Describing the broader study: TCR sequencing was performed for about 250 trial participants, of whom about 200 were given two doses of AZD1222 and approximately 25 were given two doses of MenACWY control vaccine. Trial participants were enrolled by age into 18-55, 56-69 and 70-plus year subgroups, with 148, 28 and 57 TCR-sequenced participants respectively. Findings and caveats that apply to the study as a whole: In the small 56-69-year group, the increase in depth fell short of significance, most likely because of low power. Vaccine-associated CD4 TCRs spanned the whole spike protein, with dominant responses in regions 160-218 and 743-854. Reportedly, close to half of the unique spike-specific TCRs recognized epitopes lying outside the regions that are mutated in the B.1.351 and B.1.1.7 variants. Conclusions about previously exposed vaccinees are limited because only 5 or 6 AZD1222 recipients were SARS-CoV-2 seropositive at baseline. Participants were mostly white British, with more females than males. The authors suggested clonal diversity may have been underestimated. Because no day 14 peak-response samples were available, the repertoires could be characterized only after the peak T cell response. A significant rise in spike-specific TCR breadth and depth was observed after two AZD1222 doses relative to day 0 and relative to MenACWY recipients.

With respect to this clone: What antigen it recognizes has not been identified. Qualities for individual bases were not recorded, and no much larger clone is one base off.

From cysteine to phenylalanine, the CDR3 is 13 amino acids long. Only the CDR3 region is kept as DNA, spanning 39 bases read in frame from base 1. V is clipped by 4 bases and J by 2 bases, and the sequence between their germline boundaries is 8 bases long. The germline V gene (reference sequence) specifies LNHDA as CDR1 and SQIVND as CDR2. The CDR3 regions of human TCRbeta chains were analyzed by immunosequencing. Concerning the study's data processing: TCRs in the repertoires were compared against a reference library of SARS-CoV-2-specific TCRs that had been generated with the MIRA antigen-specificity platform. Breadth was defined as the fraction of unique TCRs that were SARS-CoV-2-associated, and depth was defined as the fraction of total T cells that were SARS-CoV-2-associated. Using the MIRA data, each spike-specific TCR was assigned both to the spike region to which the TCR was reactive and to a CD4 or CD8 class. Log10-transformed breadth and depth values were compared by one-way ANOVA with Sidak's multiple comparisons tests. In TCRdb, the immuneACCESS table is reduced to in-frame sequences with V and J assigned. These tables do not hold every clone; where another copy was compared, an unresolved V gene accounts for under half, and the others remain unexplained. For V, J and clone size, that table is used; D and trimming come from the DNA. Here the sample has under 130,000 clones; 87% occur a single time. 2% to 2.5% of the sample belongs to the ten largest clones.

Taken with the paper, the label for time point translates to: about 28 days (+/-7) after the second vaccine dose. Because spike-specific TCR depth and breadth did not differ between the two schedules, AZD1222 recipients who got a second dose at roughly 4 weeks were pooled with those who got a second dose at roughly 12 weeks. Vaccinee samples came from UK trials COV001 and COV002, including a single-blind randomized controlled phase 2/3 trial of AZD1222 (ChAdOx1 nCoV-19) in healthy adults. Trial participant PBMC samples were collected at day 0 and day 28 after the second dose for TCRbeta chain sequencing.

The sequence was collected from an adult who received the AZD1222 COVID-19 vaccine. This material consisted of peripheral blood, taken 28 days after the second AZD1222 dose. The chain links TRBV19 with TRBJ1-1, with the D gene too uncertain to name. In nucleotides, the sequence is TGTGCCAGTAGTAACCAGGTTAACACTGAAGCTTTCTTT. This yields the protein CASSNQVNTEAFF.